This T cell receptor beta chain emerged from a study of CD8+CD57+ T cells in acquired aplastic anemia. Overall study results and limits: Any difference that existed in CD8+ Simpson's diversity between patients and controls was not significant.

This CDR3 contains 15 residues. CDR1 and CDR2 (germline): LGHNA, YNFKEQ. The germline V and J ends were trimmed by 0 bases and 8 bases, with 11 bases remaining between them. Genomic DNA served as template for TCR beta VDJ and CDR3 profiling. TCRdb reprocessed the reads via MiXCR and lists one record per CDR3 protein. This table has about 160,000 distinct CDR3 sequences, around half appearing once. This clonotype has at least ten counts. Antigen specificity is unknown. Sequencing was done on patients that had shown CD8+CD57+ cell expansion by flow cytometry. Everyone among the patients had severe acquired aplastic anemia.

The chain uses TRBV4-2 and TRBJ1-6, with D tentatively TRBD1 (6 bases). The sequenced material came from sorted CD4+, CD8+, or CD8+CD57+ T cells (not recorded which) from PBMCs. The receptor comes from a human donor with aplastic anemia. The CDR3 sequence: CASSQDQQGHSPLHF. For the CDR3, the DNA is TGTGCCAGCAGCCAAGATCAACAGGGTCATTCACCCCTCCACTTT.